The next 31 T cell receptor beta chains were all read from a single sample in a study of blood T cell repertoires in COVID-19. Method: immunoSEQ multiplex PCR; TCRdb's copy keeps in-frame clones and lacks some. The sample has about 83,000 clones; more than 60% are singletons. Sequencing used peripheral blood. These receptor sequences come from a woman aged 80 or over with active or convalescent COVID-19.

The sample holds one count of this clone. The V call is TRBV10-3, the J call TRBJ1-1; 8 nucleotides agree with TRBD1. Per germline, CDR1 ENHRY and CDR2 SYGVKD. V lost 4 bases and J lost 1; bases outside the gene matches: 5. This CDR3 contains 15 residues. The CDR3 DNA is TGTGCCATCAGTGTTACAGGGGGAGCGAACACTGAAGCTTTCTTT. Its protein product is CAISVTGGANTEAFF.

CDR3 sequence (DNA): TGTGCCAGCAGCCTTGAGGGGGACAGGGTCAGATCAGATACGCAGTATTTT. This translates into CASSLEGDRVRSDTQYF. V gene TRBV7-9 combines with J gene TRBJ2-3; 9 nucleotides align to TRBD1. CDR1 is SEHNR and CDR2 is FQNEAQ in the germline V gene (reference sequence). V trimming: 5 bases; J trimming: 4 bases; junction bases outside the gene matches: 13. The CDR3 is 17 amino acids.

V and J are TRBV27 and TRBJ1-6; D is ambiguous. V lost 7 bases and J lost 7, with 14 bases in between. The CDR3 is 14 amino acids. Germline V CDR1 and CDR2: MNHEY, SMNVEV (reference sequence). CDR3 DNA: TGTGCCAGCACCCGAAAGGCCAGGAATTCACCCCTCCACTTT. Translation gives CASTRKARNSPLHF.

This chain connects TRBV6-2 or TRBV6-3 to TRBJ2-6; 8 nucleotides match TRBD2. V shed 0 bases and J 2 bases; nucleotides not matched to a gene: 9. This CDR3 is built from 19 residues. CDR1 MNHEY and CDR2 SVGEGT come from the germline V gene. The CDR3 loop is CASSYSPAGGGAGANVLTF. The CDR3 bases are TGTGCCAGCAGTTACTCGCCCGCCGGGGGGGGAGCTGGGGCCAACGTCCTGACTTTC.

CDR3 loop: CASSLADGYGYTF. CDR3 coding DNA: TGTGCCAGCAGCCTAGCGGACGGCTATGGCTACACCTTC. The rearrangement uses TRBV5-6 and TRBJ1-2; D is uncertain. Trimming removed 4 bases at V and 4 bases at J, with 11 bases between. The CDR3 has 13 residues. In germline, CDR1 is SGHDT, CDR2 YYEEEE.

This chain uses TRBV4-1 with TRBJ2-2; 9 bases align to TRBD1. The germline V gene has CDR1 MGHRA and CDR2 YSYEKL. CDR3 length: 16 amino acids. V shed 5 bases, J shed 1 base, and the junction held 5 bases outside the gene matches. In DNA, the CDR3 is TGCGCCAGCAGCGCACAGGGGGCGCAGAACACCGGGGAGCTGTTTTTT. This encodes CASSAQGAQNTGELFF.

The chain joins TRBV19 to TRBJ1-6; D not resolved. Germline V gives CDR1 LNHDA, CDR2 SQIVND (reference sequence). V was clipped by 3 bases and J by 9 bases, with 12 bases between them. The CDR3 has 14 amino acids. The CDR3 bases are TGTGCCAGTAGTATTGACTCCCCGGGTTCACCCCTCCACTTT. Protein: CASSIDSPGSPLHF.

V gene TRBV6-6 combines with J gene TRBJ1-5; maybe TRBD1 (5 bases). This CDR3 region has 16 residues. Germline CDR1 is MNHNY and CDR2 is SVGAGI (reference sequence). V gave up 5 bases and J gave up 4 bases, with 18 bases separating them. The CDR3 protein is CASSPRQQLLNQPQHF. DNA of the CDR3: TGTGCCAGCAGTCCCCGACAGCAGTTGTTAAATCAGCCCCAGCATTTT.

The chain combines TRBV2 with TRBJ2-3, with D maybe TRBD2 (5 bases). This CDR3 spans 12 amino acids. V shed 6 bases and J shed 8 bases, with 12 bases lying between them. Germline CDR1 and CDR2: SNHLY and FYNNEI. For the CDR3, the DNA is TGTGCCAGCAGGCTTGATCGGGGTACGCAGTATTTT. It is translated as CASRLDRGTQYF. The entire variable domain, with the rest obtained from reference TRBV2 and TRBJ2-3, is as follows: EPEVTQTPSHQVTQMGQEVILRCVPISNHLYFYWYRQILGQKVEFLVSFYNNEISEKSEIFDDQFSVERPDGSNFTLKIRSTKLEDSAMYFCASRLDRGTQYFGPGTRLTVL.

The chain recombines TRBV4-3 with TRBJ2-7; maybe TRBD2 (5 bases). Germline V gene sequence: CDR1 LGHNA, CDR2 YSLEER. The CDR3 covers 15 residues. V was trimmed by 0 bases and J by 4 bases, leaving 13 bases between them. CDR3 amino acids: CASSQDSGFRYEQYF. The CDR3 region has the DNA TGCGCCAGCAGCCAAGATTCGGGGTTTAGGTACGAGCAGTACTTC.

V usage is TRBV6-2 or TRBV6-3 and J usage is TRBJ1-1; D not certain. The CDR3 sequence is 14 residues long. V was trimmed by 0 bases and J by 4 bases, leaving 9 bases between them. Germline V gene lookup returns CDR1 MNHEY and CDR2 SVGEGT. The CDR3 here is CASSYSGRSTEAFF. DNA for the CDR3: TGTGCCAGCAGTTACTCAGGGAGGAGCACTGAAGCTTTCTTT.

The rearrangement uses TRBV3-1 (or the pseudogene TRBV3-2) and TRBJ2-1, with TRBD2 matching over 10 bases. The length of the CDR3 is 15 residues. CDR1 and CDR2 (germline): LGHDT, YNNKEL (reference sequence). The ends lost 1 base at V and 8 bases at J; junction bases unmatched: 5. This CDR3 reads CASSQVSGGGDEQFF. The CDR3 DNA reads as TGTGCCAGCAGCCAAGTCAGCGGGGGGGGCGATGAGCAGTTCTTC.

This chain links TRBV6-1 with TRBJ1-5; 11 bases fit TRBD1. Germline V gene data show CDR1 as MNHNS and CDR2 as SASEGT. After removal of 1 base from V and 2 bases from J, the junction contained 13 bases not matched to a gene. CDR3 length: 20 amino acids. CDR3 bases: TGTGCCAGCAGTGAAGGGCCGGGACAGGGGGATATAGTCGGCAATCAGCCCCAGCATTTT. As protein: CASSEGPGQGDIVGNQPQHF.

The chain has TRBV21-1 and TRBJ2-7; no check of the table's D call, TRBD1, against the DNA was made. TRBV21-1 is a pseudogene. The CDR3 extends over 21 amino acids. CDR3 protein: CASSTPSSTMGTGKGTYEQYF. The CDR3 nucleotides read TGTGCCAGCAGCACCCCGTCTTCTACGATGGGGACAGGGAAGGGGACCTACGAGCAGTACTTC.

The table lists this clone with a count of one. J is TRBJ2-2 and V is TRBV5-1; TRBD2 matches 10 bases. Germline V lookup: CDR1 SGHRS, CDR2 YFSETQ. The CDR3 covers 16 residues. Germline trimming cut 3 bases from V and 4 bases from J; bases unmatched to any gene: 6. CDR3 amino acids: CASSSSTSGLTGELFF. The DNA of the CDR3 is TGCGCCAGCAGCTCCTCGACTAGCGGGCTCACCGGGGAGCTGTTTTTT. The whole variable domain, remainder taken from reference TRBV5-1 and TRBJ2-2, is KAGVTQTPRYLIKTRGQQVTLSCSPISGHRSVSWYQQTPGQGLQFLFEYFSETQRNKGNFPGRFSGRQFSNSRSEMNVSTLELGDSALYLCASSSSTSGLTGELFFGEGSRLTVL.

The rearrangement links TRBV9 to TRBJ2-5; TRBD2 aligns across 12 bases. The V segment lost 3 bases and the J segment 2 bases; nucleotides outside the gene matches: 2. CDR1 SGDLS and CDR2 YYNGEE come from the germline V gene. The length of the CDR3 is 15 residues. The CDR3 here is CASSAGLAGQETQYF. The CDR3 DNA is TGTGCCAGCAGCGCCGGACTAGCGGGGCAAGAGACCCAGTACTTC.

This clone was seen only a few times. The chain links TRBV30 to TRBJ2-2; tentative D call: TRBD1 (5 bases). V was clipped by 3 bases and J by 5 bases, with 10 bases between them. The V gene's germline CDR1 is GTSNPN and CDR2 SVGIG (reference sequence). The CDR3 has 13 residues. The CDR3 region has the DNA TGTGCCTGGAGCGACTCAGGGACCGGGGAGCTGTTTTTT. Translating gives CAWSDSGTGELFF.

This clone was observed a handful of times. This chain links TRBV21-1 with TRBJ2-3; the D call TRBD2 from the table was never checked on the DNA. TRBV21-1 is termed a pseudogene. CDR3 length: 19 residues. DNA for the CDR3: TGTGCCAGCAGCAAAAGGGGGGGACTAGCGGTTGTTCCGACAGATACGCAGTATTTT. Its translation is CASSKRGGLAVVPTDTQYF.

The rearrangement uses TRBV6-5 and TRBJ1-2; no clear D. V shed 8 bases and J shed 0 bases, with 7 bases lying between them. Germline V gene sequence: CDR1 MNHEY, CDR2 SVGAGI. This CDR3 is built from 12 residues. CDR3 region: CASRSTNYGYTF. The CDR3 DNA follows: TGTGCCAGCCGTTCCACTAACTATGGCTACACCTTC.

As concerns this clone: Other DNA sequences in the same sample also yield this CDR3. V is TRBV29-1 and J is TRBJ2-7, with D perhaps matching TRBD1 (7 bases). The length of the CDR3 is 11 residues. Germline V gene sequence: CDR1 SQVTM, CDR2 ANQGSEA. The V gene lost 7 bases and the J gene lost 2 bases, with 9 bases spanning the gap. The chain's CDR3 is CSGGTAYEQYF. CDR3 nucleotides: TGCAGCGGCGGGACAGCCTACGAGCAGTACTTC.

This clone showed up just a few times. The rearrangement uses TRBV6-1 and TRBJ2-3; TRBD2 matches 9 bases. Germline V gives CDR1 MNHNS, CDR2 SASEGT. The V and J ends lost 1 base and 3 bases, in that order; junction bases with no gene match: 5. This CDR3 has 16 residues. The CDR3 spells CASSEGAGGQTDTQYF. The CDR3, as DNA: TGTGCCAGCAGTGAAGGAGCGGGGGGCCAGACAGATACGCAGTATTTT.

The CDR3 loop reads CASSYQGATEAFF. CDR3 bases: TGTGCCAGCAGCTATCAGGGTGCCACTGAAGCTTTCTTT. J is TRBJ1-1 and V is TRBV5-4, with D possibly being TRBD1 (5 bases). The CDR3 extends over 13 amino acids. Trimming removed 3 bases at V and 4 bases at J, with 10 bases between. The V gene's germline CDR1 is SGHNT and CDR2 YYREEE (reference sequence).

The genes are TRBV29-1 and TRBJ2-7, with TRBD1 matching over 8 bases. CDR3 length: 12 residues. CDR1 is SQVTM, CDR2 ANQGSEA, per germline. V was pared by 6 bases and J by 0 bases, with 1 base of the junction left unmatched. The CDR3 loop is CSVGQASYEQYF. The CDR3 DNA reads as TGCAGCGTGGGACAGGCCTCCTACGAGCAGTACTTC.

This clone appeared once. One end of the junction varies from germline; a read error may be responsible. The chain employs TRBV7-9 and TRBJ1-1; D ambiguous. The CDR3 is 8 amino acids. Germline CDR1 and CDR2: SEHNR and FQNEAQ (reference sequence). This CDR3 is CASSLENF. The CDR3 region has the DNA TGTGCCAGCAGCTTAGAAAACTTC.

J is TRBJ2-7 and V is TRBV3-1 (or the pseudogene TRBV3-2); D remains unclear. CDR1 is LGHDT, CDR2 YNNKEL, per germline (reference sequence). The CDR3 is 12 amino acids. V lost 1 base, J lost 6 bases, and 7 bases lay in between. CDR3 in DNA: TGTGCCAGCAGCCAAGCCCACGGCGAGCAGTACTTC. This gives the protein CASSQAHGEQYF.

The V and J genes are TRBV5-1 and TRBJ2-2; D not certain. Germline V lookup: CDR1 SGHRS, CDR2 YFSETQ. Trimming pared 0 bases from V and 1 base from J, leaving 4 bases between. This CDR3 contains 14 residues. The CDR3 DNA follows: TGCGCCAGCAGCTTGGTATGGAACACCGGGGAGCTGTTTTTT. Translation gives CASSLVWNTGELFF. The full variable domain, rest sourced from reference TRBV5-1 and TRBJ2-2, is KAGVTQTPRYLIKTRGQQVTLSCSPISGHRSVSWYQQTPGQGLQFLFEYFSETQRNKGNFPGRFSGRQFSNSRSEMNVSTLELGDSALYLCASSLVWNTGELFFGEGSRLTVL.

V is TRBV2 and J is TRBJ1-6; no firm D call. Trimming cost V 7 bases and J 10 bases, with 14 bases left between them. Germline loops: CDR1 SNHLY, CDR2 FYNNEI. This CDR3 is built from 13 residues. Here the CDR3 reads CASKLEGGSPLHF. The CDR3 DNA is TGTGCCAGCAAATTGGAGGGAGGCTCACCCCTCCACTTT. Full variable domain (outside the CDR3, taken from reference TRBV2 and TRBJ1-6): EPEVTQTPSHQVTQMGQEVILRCVPISNHLYFYWYRQILGQKVEFLVSFYNNEISEKSEIFDDQFSVERPDGSNFTLKIRSTKLEDSAMYFCASKLEGGSPLHFGNGTRLTVT.

This clone was detected only a few times. This chain uses TRBV12-5 with TRBJ1-5; the D is unclear. The germline CDR1 and CDR2 sequences are LGHNT and FRNRAP. The CDR3 totals 14 residues. Trimming cost V 9 bases and J 5 bases, with 17 bases left between them. DNA of the CDR3: TGTGCTAGCTTTAGTGGCCGCGAGGATCAGCCCCAGCATTTT. Translation: CASFSGREDQPQHF.

CDR3 sequence reads: CAWSAGLISNQPQHF. The CDR3 DNA follows: TGTGCCTGGAGTGCAGGACTGATTAGCAATCAGCCCCAGCATTTT. The chain recombines TRBV30 with TRBJ1-5; no firm D call. The germline CDR1 and CDR2 sequences are GTSNPN and SVGIG (reference sequence). Between the trimmed V and J ends, which lost 1 base and 0 bases, there was a span of 10 bases. CDR3 length: 15 amino acids. Together with reference TRBV30 and TRBJ1-5, the CDR3 gives the full variable domain: SQTIHQWPATLVQPVGSPLSLECTVEGTSNPNLYWYRQAAGRGLQLLFYSVGIGQISSEVPQNLSASRPQDRQFILSSKKLLLSDSGFYLCAWSAGLISNQPQHFGDGTRLSIL.

The gene calls are TRBV10-3 and TRBJ2-5, with D possibly being TRBD1 (6 bases). CDR1 is ENHRY, CDR2 SYGVKD, per germline. The CDR3 covers 14 residues. V lost 3 bases to trimming and J lost 2 bases, with 10 bases between them. The CDR3 DNA sequence: TGTGCCATCAGTGATCCGGGACAACAAGAGACCCAGTACTTC. This gives the protein CAISDPGQQETQYF.

The chain uses TRBV20-1 and TRBJ2-5; D is ambiguous. Trimming removed 3 bases from V and 3 bases from J, with 8 bases in between. Per the germline V gene, CDR1 is DFQATT and CDR2 is SNEGSKA (reference sequence). The CDR3 is 12 amino acids. The CDR3 region is CSASLAKETQYF. The CDR3 DNA follows: TGCAGTGCTAGTTTAGCAAAAGAGACCCAGTACTTC.